This T cell receptor beta chain was captured by sequencing in a study of T cells in Graves' hyperthyroidism and ophthalmopathy (dated by TCRdb to about 2019). Regarding the research as a whole: Peripheral blood was sampled at the time of initial diagnosis, prior to any treatment. For training and testing, the 80 to 100 patients in the discovery cohort were randomly divided in a 7:3 ratio. The study also compared thyroid tissue and blood T-cell repertoires from 6 or 7 Graves' hyperthyroidism patients. The paper reports TCR Vbeta CDR3 sequencing of over 130 peripheral blood samples: under 45 ophthalmopathy, fewer than 80 hyperthyroidism and roughly 17 progressor patients. TCR V-J signatures able to tell the groups apart were searched for in a discovery cohort of some 100 patients, of whom approximately 40 had Graves' ophthalmopathy and 55 to 60 had stable Graves' hyperthyroidism. Following sampling, methimazole starting at 30 mg daily was given to hyperthyroidism patients, and high-dose intravenous methylprednisolone was given to ophthalmopathy patients. Prospective prediction of ophthalmopathy was tested in an independent validation cohort of approximately 18 hyperthyroidism patients and some 17 patients who later progressed to ophthalmopathy.

Notes on this clonotype: Its binding antigen is unknown. Base qualities were left out, and no much larger clone turns up one base away.

A patient counted as having stable Graves' hyperthyroidism if no progression to ophthalmopathy occurred over 18 months of follow-up. The hyperthyroidism patients were between 18 and 65 years old and newly diagnosed, with a disease duration of less than 2 months. Any patient with an uncontrolled infection, another autoimmune disease, pregnancy or lactation was excluded. Diagnoses were based on clinical symptoms, serum thyroxine and TRAb, thyroid ultrasound and orbital computed tomography. Ficoll-Paque density gradient centrifugation was used to isolate PBMCs from under 11 ml of fresh peripheral blood. Trizol reagent was used to extract total RNA, and RNA quality was then checked on an Agilent 2100 Bioanalyzer. What the authors observed across the whole study: Ophthalmopathy was separated from stable hyperthyroidism by a 13 V-J signature model, with around 88% sensitivity and 81% to 82% specificity obtained in cross-validation and 80%/75% obtained in testing. In validation, the model predicted progression to ophthalmopathy with 60% to 71% sensitivity and roughly 72% specificity, a median of roughly seven months before onset. Sample size was not statistically predetermined, and investigators were not blinded to group allocation. Most expanded thyroid clonotypes (frequency above 0.001) were also detected in blood, a finding suggesting that blood repertoires may reflect thyroid immune responses.

TCR beta CDR3 regions were amplified from RNA transcripts. For the first round of RT-PCR on the TCR CDR3, the HTBI primer set was used together with the Qiagen OneStep RT-PCR kit. Libraries were constructed in a second round of multiplex PCR, after which size selection and purification were performed. Libraries were sequenced paired-end with 100 bp reads on an Illumina HiSeq2000. The original methods were these. SOAPnuke was used to process the raw data, removing reads that contained adapters or uncalled bases, had a mean Phred below 15, or lacked an exact match to the constant primer or identifier. COPE v1.2.5 was used to merge the high-quality paired reads, and each unique nucleotide sequence was defined as a clonotype. MiTCR v1.1 was used to align clonotypes to the IMGT TRBV, TRBD and TRBJ reference segments. The analysis was restricted to V-J combinations with a frequency above 0.0001, which together covered 99% to 99.2% of the repertoires. A TCS score was defined as the ratio of F50 (clonal expansion) to E x V (chaos), with BLOSUM62-based TCRdist applied between CDR3 peptides within each V-J. Welch's t-statistics and random forest reduced 514 V-J features to 13, which were used in a naive Bayes classifier (R e1071). In-frame beta chains were kept once TCRdb had trimmed the public reads at Q25 with fastp and called clones with MiXCR. Each CDR3 protein gets just one entry, which takes the most common genes and DNA from the rows behind it. The V and J calls and clone size are TCRdb's, not the authors'. This sample comprises about 360,000 distinct CDR3 sequences, approximately 13% of them detected only once. In total, the top ten clones hold 9.2% of the sample.

The CDR1 and CDR2 encoded by the germline V gene are SGDLS and YYNGEE. There are 14 amino acids in the CDR3, from cysteine to phenylalanine inclusive. Here the CDR3 DNA is all that survives: 42 bases in frame from base 1. The V and J ends are trimmed by 4 bases and 1 base, leaving 6 bases between them. The clonotype originates from a young woman with Graves' hyperthyroidism. In this chain, TRBV9 is recombined with TRBJ2-6, with the identity of the D gene unclear. The specimen sequenced was blood. The CDR3 region has the sequence CASSLISGANVLTF. The DNA reads as follows: TGTGCCAGCAGCCTCATATCTGGGGCCAACGTCCTGACTTTC.